Below are 29 T cell receptor beta chains sequenced from a single sample in a study of T cells in women clearing cervical HPV infection. The data were produced by immunoSEQ multiplex PCR, yet TCRdb's version contains in-frame clones alone and is incomplete. This sample's table has about 32,000 clones. The sequencing sample was made of blood buffy coat. The receptors were sampled from a woman between 18 and 75 years old with a cervical HPV16 infection that either progressed to CIN3+ or cleared (not recorded which).

This clone is labeled medium-sized (0.01 to 0.1%) based on frequency. The CDR3 end is not reached by the read, which stops 3 residues before it; the germline J gene fills it in. The rearrangement links TRBV5-6 to TRBJ2-3; D unclear. Between the trimmed V and J ends, which lost 3 bases and 0 bases, there was a span of 11 bases. CDR1 is SGHDT, CDR2 YYEEEE, per germline. There are 15 residues in the CDR3. CDR3 sequence reads: CASSWWATSTDTQYF. The CDR3 bases that were read are TGTGCCAGCAGCTGGTGGGCTACTAGCACAGATACG.

Comment on this clone: From the germline J gene comes the end of the CDR3, since the read stops 3 residues before it. This chain uses TRBV20-1 with TRBJ2-3, with 14 bases lining up with TRBD2. This CDR3 is 17 amino acids long. V shed 4 bases and J 0 bases; nucleotides not matched to a gene: 6. Germline V CDR1 and CDR2: DFQATT, SNEGSKA (reference sequence). The covered CDR3 bases are TGCAGTGCTAAACGACTAGCGGGGGGGCCTAGCACAGATACG. It translates to CSAKRLAGGPSTDT. The complete CDR3 protein is CSAKRLAGGPSTDTQYF.

The CDR3 loop reads CSVGGQGGGYTF. Incomplete CDR3 DNA: TGCAGCGTTGGCGGACAGGGCGGTGGC. The chain joins TRBV29-1 to TRBJ1-2, with 8 bases fitting TRBD1. The missing CDR3 end, 3 residues past where the read stops, is filled in from the germline J gene. The CDR3 loop spans 12 amino acids. CDR1 is SQVTM, CDR2 ANQGSEA, per germline. V gave up 4 bases and J gave up 7 bases; unmatched junction bases: 5.

A word on this clone: The read finishes 3 residues shy of the CDR3 end, and the germline J gene is used to complete it. J is TRBJ2-1 and V is TRBV5-6; 7 bases agree with TRBD2. The V gene end was trimmed by 6 bases and the J gene end by 4 bases; junction bases not matched to a gene: 10. CDR1 is SGHDT and CDR2 is YYEEEE in the germline V gene. This CDR3 region has 15 residues. The part of the CDR3 DNA that was read is TGTGCCAGCACTATTTGGGGGGGGAGTTACAATGAG. Protein sequence: CASTIWGGSYNE. The full CDR3 reads CASTIWGGSYNEQFF.

The chain's CDR3 is CASSLSKVRAQYF. The part of the CDR3 DNA that was read is TGTGCCAGCAGCTTGAGCAAAGTGCGGGCG. The V and J genes are TRBV5-6 and TRBJ2-3; possible D gene TRBD2, 5 bases. Read sequence stops 3 residues before the CDR3 end, and the germline J gene provides the missing end. The CDR3 has 13 amino acids. CDR1 SGHDT and CDR2 YYEEEE come from the germline V gene.

About this clone itself: The CDR3 is cut off 3 residues early in the read; its end comes from the germline J gene. The chain has TRBV10-3 and TRBJ2-1; 9 bases fit TRBD2. Germline assignment: CDR1 ENHRY and CDR2 SYGVKD. V gave up 10 bases and J gave up 5 bases; unmatched junction bases: 6. The CDR3 totals 13 residues. Partial CDR3 DNA: TGTGCCACTAGAGGCGGGGGGGACAATGAG. It specifies CATRGGGDNE. The whole CDR3 is CATRGGGDNEQFF.

In the case of this clone: The CDR3 end lies 3 residues beyond the end of the read and is filled in from the germline J gene. The chain combines TRBV18 with TRBJ1-1; D is uncertain. V gave up 2 bases and J gave up 1 base, with 8 bases separating them. CDR1 and CDR2 (germline): KGHSH, LQKENI. This CDR3 has 14 residues. The CDR3 bases that were read are TGTGCCAGCTCACCATGGGCAGAGAACACTGAA. Translation: CASSPWAENTE. The entire CDR3 protein reads CASSPWAENTEAFF.

For this clone: The read ends 3 residues early relative to the CDR3; the germline J gene fills the gap. The chain carries TRBV7-2 and TRBJ2-7; possibly TRBD2 for D (6 bases). CDR1 is SGHTA, CDR2 FQGNSA, per germline. The V end lost 1 base, the J end lost 2 bases, and 12 bases lay between the germline ends. The CDR3 has 15 residues. Incomplete CDR3 DNA: TGTGCCAGCAGCTTAGTTCCAGGGAGGACCTACGAG. This sequence encodes CASSLVPGRTYE. The whole CDR3 protein reads CASSLVPGRTYEQYF. Looking up the rest from reference TRBV7-2 and TRBJ2-7 gives the full variable domain: GAGVSQSPSNKVTEKGKDVELRCDPISGHTALYWYRQSLGQGLEFLIYFQGNSAPDKSGLPSDRFSAERTGGSVSTLTIQRTQQEDSAVYLCASSLVPGRTYEQYFGPGTRLTVT.

Comments on this clone: The sequenced fragment ends 3 residues before the CDR3 boundary, so the rest is inferred from the germline J gene. The genes are TRBV6-2 or TRBV6-3 and TRBJ2-7; 9 bases fit TRBD1. From germline, CDR1 is MNHEY and CDR2 SVGEGT. This CDR3 has 16 residues. V trimming: 8 bases; J trimming: 2 bases; junction bases outside the gene matches: 13. CDR3 region: CASGNSGTGNPYEQYF. CDR3 bases read: TGTGCCAGCGGGAATTCCGGGACAGGGAATCCCTACGAG.

Remarks on this clone: The read terminates 3 residues before the CDR3 end, so the remaining end is supplied by the germline J gene. The chain combines TRBV7-3 with TRBJ2-1; D is possibly TRBD2 (5 bases). This CDR3 has 15 amino acids. Germline loops: CDR1 SGHTA, CDR2 FQGTGA. The V and J ends lost 1 base and 8 bases respectively, with 15 bases between them. CDR3 amino acids: CASSLSGPTSDEQFF. CDR3 DNA (partial): TGTGCCAGCAGCTTAAGCGGGCCGACTTCCGATGAG.

To note about this clone: The read ends 3 residues before the CDR3 terminus; that terminus is restored from the germline J gene. V gene TRBV29-1 combines with J gene TRBJ2-7; D remains ambiguous. The germline V and J ends were trimmed by 4 bases and 4 bases, with 17 bases remaining between them. This CDR3 contains 14 residues. CDR1 is SQVTM and CDR2 is ANQGSEA in the germline V gene. CDR3 bases read: TGCAGCGTTGTTAAAACCGTGTCCAGGTACGAG. Amino acids: CSVVKTVSRYE. In full, the CDR3 is CSVVKTVSRYEQYF.

With respect to this clone: The read ends 3 residues before the CDR3 terminus; that terminus is restored from the germline J gene. This chain connects TRBV6-1 to TRBJ1-5, with 9 positions matching TRBD1. Germline CDR1 reads MNHNS; CDR2 reads SASEGT. The junction had 11 bases not matched to a gene; V was cut back by 2 bases and J by 6 bases. This CDR3 spans 17 amino acids. The CDR3 DNA, read in part, is TGTGCCAGCAGTGAAAATTCGGGACAGGGTCGTCGTCAGCCC. It codes for CASSENSGQGRRQP. The whole CDR3 protein reads CASSENSGQGRRQPQHF.

Turning to this clone: The read comes to an end 3 residues before the CDR3 does, leaving the germline J gene to fill in the end. The J gene is TRBJ2-1, the V gene TRBV7-2, with D perhaps TRBD1 (6 bases). The CDR3 loop spans 13 amino acids. The germline V gene encodes CDR1 SGHTA and CDR2 FQGNSA. With 5 bases removed from V and 3 bases from J, the gap between germline ends came to 8 bases. The sequenced part of the CDR3 DNA is TGTGCCAGCAGCACAGGGTTCTACAATGAG. Translation gives CASSTGFYNE. The whole CDR3 protein is CASSTGFYNEQFF.

The sequenced CDR3 bases are TGTGCCAGTAGTCTCTGGGGGCTTGGACAGAGAACTCAGCCC. Translation: CASSLWGLGQRTQP. The full CDR3 sequence reads CASSLWGLGQRTQPQHF. The chain carries TRBV19 and TRBJ1-5; a weak D match, TRBD1 (6 bases). Read data end 3 residues before the CDR3 end; the end is taken from the germline J gene. V dropped 5 bases and J dropped 6 bases, with 23 bases sitting between them. CDR1 is LNHDA, CDR2 SQIVND, per germline (reference sequence). The CDR3 has 17 amino acids.

As regards this clone: The read finishes 3 residues shy of the CDR3 end, and the germline J gene is used to complete it. The genes are TRBV20-1 and TRBJ1-4, with 7 nucleotides matching TRBD1. The CDR3 covers 13 residues. J was trimmed by 10 bases and V by 2 bases; bases with no gene match: 7. Germline values: CDR1 DFQATT, CDR2 SNEGSKA (reference sequence). CDR3 in amino acids: CSARRQGPGKLFF. The CDR3 bases that were read are TGCAGTGCTAGACGACAGGGACCTGGAAAA.

Details on this clone: The CDR3 is cut off 3 residues early in the read; its end comes from the germline J gene. J is TRBJ2-7 and V is TRBV6-1; possible D gene TRBD2, 6 bases. Germline CDR1 is MNHNS and CDR2 is SASEGT. CDR3 size: 12 residues. V was pared by 3 bases and J by 5 bases, with 8 bases between. CDR3 DNA, as far as it was read: TGTGCCAGCAGTGACCGCGGGGACGAG. It encodes CASSDRGDE. The full CDR3 protein is CASSDRGDEQYF.

In the case of this clone: An end of the junction differs from the germline gene, which may be a read error. Read data end 3 residues before the CDR3 end; the end is taken from the germline J gene. In the same sample, other DNA sequences code for this CDR3. The genes are TRBV5-1 and TRBJ1-3; TRBD1 matches 9 bases. This CDR3 contains 16 residues. Germline values: CDR1 SGHRS, CDR2 YFSETQ. The CDR3 loop reads CASRQEQGASGNTIYF. CDR3 bases read: TGCGCCAGCCGACAGGAACAGGGGGCGTCTGGAAACACA.

As regards this clone: The read ends 3 residues early relative to the CDR3; the germline J gene fills the gap. This chain connects TRBV18 to TRBJ2-3; D perhaps matches TRBD1 (6 bases). The CDR3 loop spans 15 amino acids. CDR1 is KGHSH, CDR2 LQKENI, per germline. V was cut by 2 bases and J by 6 bases, with 15 bases left in between. CDR3 DNA (partial): TGTGCCAGCTCACCAGGTTGGGGGCGACTCGATACG. Protein product: CASSPGWGRLDT. The full CDR3 protein reads CASSPGWGRLDTQYF.

As to this clone: The CDR3 end is not reached by the read, which stops 3 residues before it; the germline J gene fills it in. The chain is built from TRBV7-3 and TRBJ2-5; D is perhaps TRBD2 (5 bases). Germline V gene data show CDR1 as SGHTA and CDR2 as FQGTGA. The CDR3 consists of 21 residues. V was trimmed by 1 base and J by 5 bases, leaving 32 bases between them. This chain's CDR3 is CASSLIFSPALDVYVWETQYF. CDR3 DNA, as far as it was read: TGTGCCAGCAGCTTAATTTTTTCGCCAGCACTAGATGTTTACGTTTGGGAGACC.

With respect to this clone: Sequencing ends 3 residues short of the CDR3 end; the germline J gene provides the rest. The chain is built from TRBV20-1 and TRBJ2-1; 14 positions agree with TRBD2. This CDR3 is built from 16 residues. J lost 5 bases, V lost 1 base, and 4 bases had no gene match. Germline CDR1 reads DFQATT; CDR2 reads SNEGSKA (reference sequence). CDR3 DNA (partial): TGCAGTGCTAGAGGACTAGCGGGGGGGGATGACAATGAG. This sequence encodes CSARGLAGGDDNE. From start to end, the CDR3 is CSARGLAGGDDNEQFF.

As for this clone: Coverage ceases 3 residues before the CDR3 finishes, and the germline J gene fills in the end. V and J are TRBV6-2 or TRBV6-3 and TRBJ1-3, with D perhaps TRBD1 (5 bases). The CDR3 sequence is 16 residues long. V gave up 6 bases and J gave up 2 bases, with 17 bases separating them. The V gene's germline CDR1 is MNHEY and CDR2 SVGEGT. CDR3 loop: CASSLWTNEPGNTIYF. The CDR3 DNA, read in part, is TGTGCCAGCAGCCTCTGGACAAACGAGCCTGGAAACACC.

About this clone: The sequence runs out 3 residues before the end of the CDR3; the remainder is reconstructed from the germline J gene. V is TRBV10-2 and J is TRBJ1-4; D is possibly TRBD1 (5 bases). CDR3 length equals 14 residues. Trimming left V 2 bases short and J 3 bases short, with 7 bases between. Germline CDR1 and CDR2: WSHSY and SAAADI. CDR3 region: CASSERGSNEKLFF. CDR3 DNA, as far as it was read: TGCGCCAGCAGTGAGCGGGGGTCTAATGAAAAA.

Comment on this clone: The read terminates 3 residues before the CDR3 end, so the remaining end is supplied by the germline J gene. The rearrangement links TRBV2 to TRBJ2-3; 11 bases align to TRBD2. After removal of 4 bases from V and 4 bases from J, the junction contained 4 bases not matched to a gene. This CDR3 has 15 residues. Germline-derived CDR1 and CDR2 are SNHLY and FYNNEI. The part of the CDR3 DNA that was read is TGTGCCAGCAGTGTTGGTAGCGGGGGGGCAGATACG. It encodes CASSVGSGGADT. The CDR3 as a whole reads CASSVGSGGADTQYF.

Details on this clone: The CDR3 end falls 3 residues outside the read, so it is completed with the germline J gene. The chain uses TRBV7-2 and TRBJ1-1; no definite D call. The CDR3 consists of 13 residues. Germline V CDR1 and CDR2: SGHTA, FQGNSA. V shed 4 bases and J shed 2 bases, with 8 bases lying between them. Partial CDR3 DNA: TGTGCCAGCAGCTCACAGAGCAACACTGAA. It translates to CASSSQSNTE. The whole CDR3 sequence reads CASSSQSNTEAFF.

Turning to this clone: The CDR3 end falls 3 residues outside the read, so it is completed with the germline J gene. This chain links TRBV30 with TRBJ1-1; D is perhaps TRBD1 (5 bases). The germline V gene has CDR1 GTSNPN and CDR2 SVGIG (reference sequence). V was pared by 0 bases and J by 1 base, with 15 bases between. The CDR3 has 16 residues. This chain's CDR3 is CAWSVGFGAENTEAFF. CDR3 bases read: TGTGCCTGGAGTGTCGGTTTTGGGGCAGAGAACACTGAA. Looking up the rest from reference TRBV30 and TRBJ1-1 gives the full variable domain: SQTIHQWPATLVQPVGSPLSLECTVEGTSNPNLYWYRQAAGRGLQLLFYSVGIGQISSEVPQNLSASRPQDRQFILSSKKLLLSDSGFYLCAWSVGFGAENTEAFFGQGTRLTVV.

Concerning this clone: The CDR3 is cut off 3 residues early in the read; its end comes from the germline J gene. J is TRBJ2-5 and V is TRBV19; D might be TRBD2 (7 bases). The CDR3 contains 13 residues. Germline CDR1 reads LNHDA; CDR2 reads SQIVND (reference sequence). CDR3 bases read: TGTGCCAGTGGGGGGGGGCCCACAGATACC. Protein: CASGGGPTDT. The complete CDR3 sequence is CASGGGPTDTQYF.

As to this clone: With the read ending 3 residues before the CDR3 end, the germline J gene is used to fill in that end. The rearrangement uses TRBV6-1 and TRBJ2-7; 11 bases are a match to TRBD1. With V trimmed by 4 bases and J by 5 bases, 4 bases remained unmatched. Looked up from germline, CDR1 is MNHNS and CDR2 is SASEGT. CDR3 length: 14 amino acids. The CDR3 loop is CASSVDRGLHEQYF. The covered CDR3 bases are TGTGCCAGCAGTGTGGACAGGGGGCTTCACGAG.

Concerning this clone: From the germline J gene comes the end of the CDR3, since the read stops 3 residues before it. The chain uses TRBV6-2 or TRBV6-3 and TRBJ2-3; 9 bases are a match to TRBD2. The germline V gene encodes CDR1 MNHEY and CDR2 SVGEGT. This CDR3 has 15 amino acids. CDR3: CATRGSGSLWETQYF. The part of the CDR3 DNA that was read is TGTGCCACCCGGGGTAGCGGGAGCCTCTGGGAGACG.

To note about this clone: The read ends 3 residues shy of where the CDR3 ends; the end is completed using the germline J gene. The gene calls are TRBV11-2 and TRBJ2-7, with D maybe TRBD1 (5 bases). The CDR3 loop spans 14 amino acids. Per the germline V gene, CDR1 is SGHAT and CDR2 is FQNNGV. V shed 5 bases and J shed 5 bases, with 16 bases lying between them. The chain's CDR3 is CASSRQTGVHEQYF. CDR3 DNA (partial): TGTGCCAGCAGCCGACAAACAGGTGTCCACGAG.